This entry is about one T cell receptor beta chain. What it binds is unknown. This CDR3 has 14 residues. The V gene's germline CDR1 is SGHAT and CDR2 FQNNGV. With V trimmed by 5 bases and J by 8 bases, 7 bases remained unmatched. The source of the sample is a study of cytomegalovirus exposure and HLA in healthy donors. PCR used 60 Vbeta primers and 13 Jbeta primers. The table came from immunoSEQ multiplex PCR; TCRdb's copy has only in-frame clones and leaves some out. The clone table shows about 200,000 clones, with the ten largest holding roughly 1.2%. Overall study results and limits: When the data were analyzed later, several of the most significant clusters appeared to be linked to common viral pathogens. What was likely a sequencing artifact was a cluster of highly shared sequence variants. Per a prior analysis, the majority of TCR beta V segments were productive roughly 87% or roughly 30% of the time. It was reported that TCR beta sequences correctly inferred the HLA-A and HLA-B alleles for most subjects.

What was sequenced was PBMCs. The chain is built from TRBV11-2 and TRBJ2-1; 9 positions match TRBD1. This TCR derives from a girl aged 2-9 years in good health and CMV-seropositive. CDR3 residues: CASSQGQGIDEQFF. The CDR3 nucleotides are TGTGCCAGCAGCCAGGGACAGGGAATCGATGAGCAGTTCTTC.